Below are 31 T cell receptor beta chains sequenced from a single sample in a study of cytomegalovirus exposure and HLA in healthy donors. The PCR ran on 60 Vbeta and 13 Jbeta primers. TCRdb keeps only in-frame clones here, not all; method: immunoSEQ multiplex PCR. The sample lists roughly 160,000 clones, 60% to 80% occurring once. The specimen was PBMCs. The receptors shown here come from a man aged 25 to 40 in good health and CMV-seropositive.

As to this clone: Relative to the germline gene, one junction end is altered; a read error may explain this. The CDR3 loop is CSVDRQGENAEAFF. Here the CDR3 DNA reads TGCAGCGTTGATAGGCAGGGGGAGAACGCTGAAGCTTTCTTT. This chain links TRBV29-1 with TRBJ1-1, with 7 bases matching TRBD1. The germline gives CDR1 SQVTM, CDR2 ANQGSEA. The CDR3 totals 14 residues.

The CDR3 loop is CASSRSGGSQETQYF. The CDR3, as DNA: TGTGCCAGCAGCAGATCCGGGGGGAGCCAAGAGACCCAGTACTTC. The chain carries TRBV5-4 and TRBJ2-5; TRBD2 matches 7 bases. Looked up from germline, CDR1 is SGHNT and CDR2 is YYREEE (reference sequence). CDR3 length: 15 residues. Losses at the gene ends were 4 bases for V and 1 base for J; bases not matched to a gene: 7.

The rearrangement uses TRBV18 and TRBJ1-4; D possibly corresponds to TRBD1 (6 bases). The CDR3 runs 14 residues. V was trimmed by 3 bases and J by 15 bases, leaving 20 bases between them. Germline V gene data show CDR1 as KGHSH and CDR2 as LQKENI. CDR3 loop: CASSPTPTGSTVFF. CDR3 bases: TGTGCCAGCTCACCTACACCGACAGGTTCTACTGTGTTTTTT.

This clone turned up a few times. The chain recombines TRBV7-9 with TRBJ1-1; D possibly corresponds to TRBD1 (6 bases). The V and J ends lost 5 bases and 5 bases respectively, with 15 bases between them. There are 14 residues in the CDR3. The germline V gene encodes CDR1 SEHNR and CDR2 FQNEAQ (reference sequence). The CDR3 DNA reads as TGTGCCAGCAGCCAACTGACAGGTTGGACTGAAGCTTTCTTT. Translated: CASSQLTGWTEAFF.

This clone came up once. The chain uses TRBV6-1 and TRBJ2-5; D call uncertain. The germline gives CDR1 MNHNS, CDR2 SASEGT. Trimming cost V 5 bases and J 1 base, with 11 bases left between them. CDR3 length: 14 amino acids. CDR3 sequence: CASSPKPAQETQYF. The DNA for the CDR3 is TGTGCCAGCAGTCCCAAGCCTGCCCAAGAGACCCAGTACTTC.

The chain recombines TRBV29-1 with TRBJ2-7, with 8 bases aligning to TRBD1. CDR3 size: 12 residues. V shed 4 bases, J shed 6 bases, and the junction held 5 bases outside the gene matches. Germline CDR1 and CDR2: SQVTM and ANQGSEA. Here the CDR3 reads CSVVGQGGEQYF. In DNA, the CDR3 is TGCAGCGTTGTTGGACAGGGAGGCGAGCAGTACTTC.

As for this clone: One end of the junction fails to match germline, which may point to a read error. CDR3 in DNA: TGCGTCAGCAGCCGGGGACTGTCTAGCTACGAGCAGTACTTC. It codes for CVSSRGLSSYEQYF. The V gene is TRBV5-1, the J gene TRBJ2-7, with D possibly being TRBD2 (6 bases). The germline gives CDR1 SGHRS, CDR2 YFSETQ. This CDR3 has 14 residues.

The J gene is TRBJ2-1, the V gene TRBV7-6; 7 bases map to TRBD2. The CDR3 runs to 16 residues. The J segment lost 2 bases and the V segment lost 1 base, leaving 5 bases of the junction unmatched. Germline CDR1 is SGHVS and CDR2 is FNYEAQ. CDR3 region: CASSLVREGAYNEQFF. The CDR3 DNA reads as TGTGCCAGCAGCTTAGTGAGGGAGGGTGCCTACAATGAGCAGTTCTTC. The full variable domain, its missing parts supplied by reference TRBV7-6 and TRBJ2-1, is GAGVSQSPRYKVTKRGQDVALRCDPISGHVSLYWYRQALGQGPEFLTYFNYEAQQDKSGLPNDRFSAERPEGSISTLTIQRTEQRDSAMYRCASSLVREGAYNEQFFGPGTRLTVL.

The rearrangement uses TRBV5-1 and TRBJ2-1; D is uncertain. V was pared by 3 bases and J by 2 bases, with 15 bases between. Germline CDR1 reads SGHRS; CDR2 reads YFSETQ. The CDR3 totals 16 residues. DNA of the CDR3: TGCGCCAGCAGCTCCCAGCCGGGTGGCACCTACAATGAGCAGTTCTTC. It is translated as CASSSQPGGTYNEQFF.

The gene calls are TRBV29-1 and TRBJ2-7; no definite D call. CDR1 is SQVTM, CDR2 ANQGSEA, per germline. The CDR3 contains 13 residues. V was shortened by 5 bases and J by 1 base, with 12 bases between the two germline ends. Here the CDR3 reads CSVKQSGSYEQYF. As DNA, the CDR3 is TGCAGCGTTAAGCAGTCAGGATCCTACGAGCAGTACTTC.

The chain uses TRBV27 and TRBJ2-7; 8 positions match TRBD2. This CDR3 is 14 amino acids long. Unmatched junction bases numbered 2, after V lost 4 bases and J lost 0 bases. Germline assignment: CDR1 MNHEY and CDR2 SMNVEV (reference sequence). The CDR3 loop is CASSWAGGSYEQYF. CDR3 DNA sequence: TGTGCCAGCAGTTGGGCGGGGGGCTCCTACGAGCAGTACTTC.

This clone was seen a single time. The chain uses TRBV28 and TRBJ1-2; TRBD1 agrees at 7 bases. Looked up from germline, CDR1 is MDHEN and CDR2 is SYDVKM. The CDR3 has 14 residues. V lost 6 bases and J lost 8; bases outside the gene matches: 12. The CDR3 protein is CASRRQGPGWGYTF. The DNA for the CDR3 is TGTGCCAGCAGACGACAGGGCCCTGGGTGGGGCTACACCTTC.

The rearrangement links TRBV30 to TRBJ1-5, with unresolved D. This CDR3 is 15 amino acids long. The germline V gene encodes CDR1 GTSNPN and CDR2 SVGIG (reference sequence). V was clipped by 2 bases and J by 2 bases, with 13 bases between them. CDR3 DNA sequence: TGTGCCTGGAGTATCGCGGGGATAGGCAATCAGCCCCAGCATTTT. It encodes CAWSIAGIGNQPQHF.

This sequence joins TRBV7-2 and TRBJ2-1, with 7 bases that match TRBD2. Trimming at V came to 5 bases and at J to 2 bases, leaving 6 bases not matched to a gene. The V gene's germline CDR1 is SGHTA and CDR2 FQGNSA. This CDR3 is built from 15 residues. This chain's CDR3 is CASSPLRGAYNEQFF. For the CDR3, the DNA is TGTGCCAGCAGCCCGTTACGGGGGGCCTACAATGAGCAGTTCTTC.

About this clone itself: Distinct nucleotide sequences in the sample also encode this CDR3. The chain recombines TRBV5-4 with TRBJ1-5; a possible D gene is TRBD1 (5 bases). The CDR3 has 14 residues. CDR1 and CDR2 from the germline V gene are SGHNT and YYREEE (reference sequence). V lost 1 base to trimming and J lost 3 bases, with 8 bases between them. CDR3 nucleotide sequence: TGTGCCAGCAGCTTGCAGGGTGTCAATCAGCCCCAGCATTTT. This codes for CASSLQGVNQPQHF.

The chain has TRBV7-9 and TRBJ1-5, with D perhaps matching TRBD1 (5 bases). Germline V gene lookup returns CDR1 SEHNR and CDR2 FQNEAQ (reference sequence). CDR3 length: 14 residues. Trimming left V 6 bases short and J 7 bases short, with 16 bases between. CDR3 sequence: CASSIGGVGQPQHF. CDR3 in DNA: TGTGCCAGCAGTATCGGGGGGGTAGGACAGCCCCAGCATTTT.

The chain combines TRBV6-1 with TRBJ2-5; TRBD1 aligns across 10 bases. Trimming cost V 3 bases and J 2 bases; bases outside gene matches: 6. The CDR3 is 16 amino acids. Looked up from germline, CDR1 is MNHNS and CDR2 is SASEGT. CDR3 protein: CASSERQGATQETQYF. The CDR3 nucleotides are TGTGCCAGCAGTGAGAGACAGGGGGCGACTCAAGAGACCCAGTACTTC.

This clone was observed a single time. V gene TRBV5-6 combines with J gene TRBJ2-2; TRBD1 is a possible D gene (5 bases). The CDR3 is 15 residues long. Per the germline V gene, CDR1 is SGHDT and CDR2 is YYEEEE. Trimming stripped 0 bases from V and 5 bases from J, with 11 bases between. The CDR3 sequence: CASSLGRVGTGELFF. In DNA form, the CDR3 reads TGTGCCAGCAGCTTGGGCAGGGTTGGAACCGGGGAGCTGTTTTTT.

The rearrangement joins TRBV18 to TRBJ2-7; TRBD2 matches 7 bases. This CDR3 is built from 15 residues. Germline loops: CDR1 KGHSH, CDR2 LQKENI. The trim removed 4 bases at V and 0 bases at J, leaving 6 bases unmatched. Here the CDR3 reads CASSQSGKTSYEQYF. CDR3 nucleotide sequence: TGTGCCAGCTCACAAAGCGGGAAGACCTCCTACGAGCAGTACTTC. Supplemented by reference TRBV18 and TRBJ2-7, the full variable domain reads NAGVMQNPRHLVRRRGQEARLRCSPMKGHSHVYWYRQLPEEGLKFMVYLQKENIIDESGMPKERFSAEFPKEGPSILRIQQVVRGDSAAYFCASSQSGKTSYEQYFGPGTRLTVT.

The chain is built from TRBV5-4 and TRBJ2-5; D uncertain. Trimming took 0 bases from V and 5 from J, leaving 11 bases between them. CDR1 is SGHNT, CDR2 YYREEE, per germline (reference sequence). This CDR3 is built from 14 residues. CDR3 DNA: TGTGCCAGCAGCTTGGTGTTAGCTGGGGAGACCCAGTACTTC. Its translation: CASSLVLAGETQYF.

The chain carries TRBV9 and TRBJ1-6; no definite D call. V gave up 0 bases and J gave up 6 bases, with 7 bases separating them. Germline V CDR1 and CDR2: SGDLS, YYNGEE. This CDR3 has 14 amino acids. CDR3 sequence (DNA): TGTGCCAGCAGCGTAGCACAGATTAATTCACCCCTCCACTTT. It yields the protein CASSVAQINSPLHF.

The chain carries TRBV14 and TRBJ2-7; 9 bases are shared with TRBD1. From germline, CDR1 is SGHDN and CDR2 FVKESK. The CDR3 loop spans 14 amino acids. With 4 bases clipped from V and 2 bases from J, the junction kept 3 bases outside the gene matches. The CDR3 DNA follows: TGTGCCAGCAGCCGCCGACAGGGGGCCTACGAGCAGTACTTC. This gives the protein CASSRRQGAYEQYF. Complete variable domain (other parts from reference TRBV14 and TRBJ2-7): EAGVTQFPSHSVIEKGQTVTLRCDPISGHDNLYWYRRVMGKEIKFLLHFVKESKQDESGMPNNRFLAERTGGTYSTLKVQPAELEDSGVYFCASSRRQGAYEQYFGPGTRLTVT.

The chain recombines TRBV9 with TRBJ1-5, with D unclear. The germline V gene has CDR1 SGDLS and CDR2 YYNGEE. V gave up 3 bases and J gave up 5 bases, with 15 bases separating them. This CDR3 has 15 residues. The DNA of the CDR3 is TGTGCCAGCAGCGCCACACCGACCCGGGATCAGCCCCAGCATTTT. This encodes CASSATPTRDQPQHF.

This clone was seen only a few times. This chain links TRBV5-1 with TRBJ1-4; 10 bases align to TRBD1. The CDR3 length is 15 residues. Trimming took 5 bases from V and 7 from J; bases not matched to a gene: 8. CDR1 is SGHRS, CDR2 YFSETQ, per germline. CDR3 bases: TGCGCCAGCAGGCAGACAGGGGGCGGGACTGAAAAACTGTTTTTT. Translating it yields CASRQTGGGTEKLFF.

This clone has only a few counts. This CDR3 reads CASSVSGVTDTQYF. CDR3 coding DNA: TGTGCCAGCAGCGTTAGCGGGGTAACAGATACGCAGTATTTT. The chain is built from TRBV9 and TRBJ2-3; 8 bases line up with TRBD2. Looked up from germline, CDR1 is SGDLS and CDR2 is YYNGEE. The trim removed 2 bases at V and 3 bases at J, leaving 2 bases unmatched. The CDR3 spans 14 residues.

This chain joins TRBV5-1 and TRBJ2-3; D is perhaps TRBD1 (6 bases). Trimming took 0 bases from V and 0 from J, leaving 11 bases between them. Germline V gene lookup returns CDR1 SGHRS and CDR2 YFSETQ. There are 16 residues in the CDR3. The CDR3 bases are TGCGCCAGCAGCTTGGCCTCGACAGGAAGCACAGATACGCAGTATTTT. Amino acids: CASSLASTGSTDTQYF. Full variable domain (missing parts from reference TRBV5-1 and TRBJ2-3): KAGVTQTPRYLIKTRGQQVTLSCSPISGHRSVSWYQQTPGQGLQFLFEYFSETQRNKGNFPGRFSGRQFSNSRSEMNVSTLELGDSALYLCASSLASTGSTDTQYFGPGTRLTVL.

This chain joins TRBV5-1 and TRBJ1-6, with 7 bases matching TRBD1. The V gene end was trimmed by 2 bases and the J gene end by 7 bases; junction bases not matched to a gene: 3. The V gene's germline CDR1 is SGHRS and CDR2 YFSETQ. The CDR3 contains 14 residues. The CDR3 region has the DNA TGCGCCAGCAGCTTCGGACAGGACAATTCACCCCTCCACTTT. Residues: CASSFGQDNSPLHF. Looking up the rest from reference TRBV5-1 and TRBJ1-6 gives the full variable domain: KAGVTQTPRYLIKTRGQQVTLSCSPISGHRSVSWYQQTPGQGLQFLFEYFSETQRNKGNFPGRFSGRQFSNSRSEMNVSTLELGDSALYLCASSFGQDNSPLHFGNGTRLTVT.

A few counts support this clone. This CDR3 reads CASSYVTGGNSPLHF. DNA of the CDR3: TGTGCCAGCAGTTACGTAACAGGGGGCAATTCACCCCTCCACTTT. The gene calls are TRBV6-5 and TRBJ1-6; 9 bases agree with TRBD1. The CDR3 covers 15 residues. V dropped 2 bases and J dropped 7; count of bases not matched to a gene: 3. In germline, CDR1 is MNHEY, CDR2 SVGAGI.

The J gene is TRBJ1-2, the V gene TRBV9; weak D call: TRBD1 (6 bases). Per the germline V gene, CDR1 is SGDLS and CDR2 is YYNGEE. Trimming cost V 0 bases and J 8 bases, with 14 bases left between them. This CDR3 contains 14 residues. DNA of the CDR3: TGTGCCAGCAGCGTAGAGCTGGGGGCGCGGGGCTACACCTTC. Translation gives CASSVELGARGYTF.

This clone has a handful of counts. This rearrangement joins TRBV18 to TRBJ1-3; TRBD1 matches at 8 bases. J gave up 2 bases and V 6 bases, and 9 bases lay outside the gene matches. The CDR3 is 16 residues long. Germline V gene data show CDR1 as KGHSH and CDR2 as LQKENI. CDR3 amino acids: CASSQNRGTTGNTIYF. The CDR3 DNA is TGTGCCAGCTCGCAGAACAGGGGGACTACTGGAAACACCATATATTTT. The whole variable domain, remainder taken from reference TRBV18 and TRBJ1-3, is NAGVMQNPRHLVRRRGQEARLRCSPMKGHSHVYWYRQLPEEGLKFMVYLQKENIIDESGMPKERFSAEFPKEGPSILRIQQVVRGDSAAYFCASSQNRGTTGNTIYFGEGSWLTVV.

In nucleotides, the CDR3 is TGTGCCAGCAGTCAGACAGGGGGTATTTACGAGCAGTACTTC. It codes for CASSQTGGIYEQYF. The chain couples TRBV28 to TRBJ2-7; 9 positions agree with TRBD1. The J segment lost 4 bases and the V segment lost 5 bases, leaving 6 bases of the junction unmatched. The CDR3 has 14 amino acids. Germline V gene lookup returns CDR1 MDHEN and CDR2 SYDVKM.